These 21 T cell receptor beta chains came from one sample sequenced in a study of follicular helper T cells after annual influenza vaccination. Sequenced by immunoSEQ multiplex PCR; TCRdb stores in-frame clones only, minus some. This sample yields several thousand clones, of which 85% are seen a single time; around 1% belongs to the top ten. Specified time point: 2015-2016 season, pre-vaccination. The starting material was CXCR5+ CD38- circulating T follicular helper cells from blood, obtained on the day of influenza vaccination. As to subset: circulating Tfh, non-naive CD4+CXCR5+PD-1+ (ICOS+CD38+ or ICOS-CD38-). These receptors came from an adult who received the influenza vaccine.

The chain employs TRBV19 and TRBJ2-3; 12 nucleotides agree with TRBD2. Looked up from germline, CDR1 is LNHDA and CDR2 is SQIVND (reference sequence). This CDR3 is built from 18 residues. J was trimmed by 2 bases and V by 5 bases; bases with no gene match: 11. DNA of the CDR3: TGTGCCAGTAGTCCGTTTCGACTAGCGGGAGAACTCACAGATACGCAGTATTTT. Translating gives CASSPFRLAGELTDTQYF.

The gene calls are TRBV18 and TRBJ2-7; TRBD2 matches 11 bases. The CDR3 totals 16 residues. V lost 6 bases, J lost 6 bases, and 13 bases stayed unmatched. Per germline, CDR1 KGHSH and CDR2 LQKENI. CDR3 DNA: TGTGCCAGCTCCCTGACTAGCGGGGTACCACCGGTCGAGCAGTACTTC. It codes for CASSLTSGVPPVEQYF.

The rearrangement uses TRBV7-3 and TRBJ2-6, with 7 bases aligning to TRBD1. Germline CDR1 is SGHTA and CDR2 is FQGTGA. The CDR3 extends over 16 amino acids. Germline trimming cut 4 bases from V and 1 base from J; bases unmatched to any gene: 4. CDR3 loop: CASSYGTVSGANVLTF. The CDR3 coding sequence is TGTGCCAGCAGCTACGGGACAGTTTCTGGGGCCAACGTCCTGACTTTC.

V usage is TRBV28 and J usage is TRBJ2-5; 7 bases are shared with TRBD2. The length of the CDR3 is 15 residues. Germline trimming cut 5 bases from V and 5 bases from J; bases unmatched to any gene: 11. Germline V CDR1 and CDR2: MDHEN, SYDVKM. CDR3 loop: CASSILRGSGETQYF. Written as DNA, the CDR3 is TGTGCCAGCAGTATTTTACGCGGGAGCGGTGAGACCCAGTACTTC.

The gene calls are TRBV14 and TRBJ1-4, with TRBD1 matching over 8 bases. Germline CDR1 and CDR2: SGHDN and FVKESK. The CDR3 is 17 residues long. Trimming at V came to 6 bases and at J to 8 bases, leaving 17 bases not matched to a gene. The DNA for the CDR3 is TGTGCCAGCAGGAAGGACTCAGGGGGCGAAGTAGAGGAAAAACTGTTTTTT. Its protein product is CASRKDSGGEVEEKLFF.

The V and J genes are TRBV10-3 and TRBJ2-5; 9 nucleotides line up with TRBD2. There are 16 residues in the CDR3. The V gene's germline CDR1 is ENHRY and CDR2 SYGVKD. Trimming at V came to 3 bases and at J to 7 bases, leaving 12 bases not matched to a gene. CDR3 region: CAISDSVSGSEGTQYF. CDR3 bases: TGTGCCATCAGTGACTCGGTTAGCGGGAGCGAGGGGACCCAGTACTTC.

The table lists this clone with a count of one. This rearrangement joins TRBV4-3 to TRBJ1-2, with TRBD1 matching 7 bases. The CDR3 loop spans 13 amino acids. Germline-derived CDR1 and CDR2 are LGHNA and YSLEER. J was trimmed by 3 bases and V by 4 bases; bases with no gene match: 2. In nucleotides, the CDR3 is TGCGCCAGCAGCCTTGACAGGGACTATGGCTACACCTTC. Amino acids: CASSLDRDYGYTF.

V usage is TRBV6-1 and J usage is TRBJ1-2; D is unresolved. The V end lost 6 bases, the J end lost 4 bases, and 18 bases lay between the germline ends. There are 15 residues in the CDR3. Germline V gene data show CDR1 as MNHNS and CDR2 as SASEGT. The CDR3 loop reads CASRPHPGVVYGYTF. CDR3 bases: TGTGCCAGCAGACCGCACCCTGGGGTAGTCTATGGCTACACCTTC.

This clone showed up just a few times. The CDR3 bases are TGTGCCACCAGCGGTAGACAGGGAGTGGCCCAAGAGACCCAGTACTTC. This codes for CATSGRQGVAQETQYF. This rearrangement joins TRBV15 to TRBJ2-5; 7 bases are a match to TRBD1. This CDR3 comprises 16 residues. The V and J ends lost 5 bases and 1 base, in that order; junction bases with no gene match: 10. Germline V CDR1 and CDR2: LNHNV, YYDKDF (reference sequence). Based on the CDR3 plus reference TRBV15 and TRBJ2-5, the full variable domain is DAMVIQNPRYQVTQFGKPVTLSCSQTLNHNVMYWYQQKSSQAPKLLFHYYDKDFNNEADTPDNFQSRRPNTSFCFLDIRSPGLGDTAMYLCATSGRQGVAQETQYFGPGTRLLVL.

This chain links TRBV29-1 with TRBJ2-2; D might be TRBD1 (6 bases). V lost 5 bases to trimming and J lost 1 base, with 8 bases between them. CDR3 length equals 13 residues. Germline CDR1 reads SQVTM; CDR2 reads ANQGSEA. CDR3 sequence: CSVRTENTGELFF. The DNA of the CDR3 is TGCAGCGTTCGGACAGAGAACACCGGGGAGCTGTTTTTT.

In this sample, this clone turned up once. This sequence joins TRBV29-1 and TRBJ2-3; 7 bases match TRBD1. Germline CDR1 is SQVTM and CDR2 is ANQGSEA. The CDR3 extends over 19 amino acids. With V trimmed by 3 bases and J by 1 base, 19 bases remained unmatched. The CDR3 DNA follows: TGCAGCGTTGAGAGGACAGGTTCGTTACGGACCGGAGGCACAGATACGCAGTATTTT. It codes for CSVERTGSLRTGGTDTQYF.

V is TRBV19 and J is TRBJ2-3; D tentatively fits TRBD1 or TRBD2 (5 bases each). The V gene lost 1 base and the J gene lost 2 bases, with 10 bases spanning the gap. The CDR3 runs 15 residues. From germline, CDR1 is LNHDA and CDR2 SQIVND (reference sequence). The CDR3 region is CASSIAWGNTDTQYF. CDR3 nucleotides: TGTGCCAGTAGTATAGCGTGGGGGAACACAGATACGCAGTATTTT.

This sequence joins TRBV7-3 and TRBJ2-7; 8 bases align to TRBD2. CDR1 SGHTA and CDR2 FQGTGA come from the germline V gene. V lost 2 bases to trimming and J lost 0 bases; unmatched junction nucleotides: 3. This CDR3 is built from 15 residues. The CDR3 loop is CASSLLSGSSYEQYF. Written as DNA, the CDR3 is TGTGCCAGCAGCTTACTCAGCGGGAGCTCCTACGAGCAGTACTTC.

CDR3 nucleotide sequence: TGTGCCAGCAGCTTGGAGAGTAGCTCCTACGAGCAGTACTTC. Translated: CASSLESSSYEQYF. The rearrangement joins TRBV5-8 to TRBJ2-7; D ambiguous. Trimming took off 0 bases at V and 0 bases at J, with 7 bases between the two ends. The length of the CDR3 is 14 residues. Germline CDR1 SGHTS, CDR2 YDEGEE.

This chain connects TRBV5-1 to TRBJ1-5; 8 nucleotides match TRBD1. The CDR3 covers 15 residues. Per the germline V gene, CDR1 is SGHRS and CDR2 is YFSETQ. J lost 4 bases, V lost 5 bases, and 8 bases had no gene match. CDR3 amino acids: CASSQGQGGNQPQHF. The CDR3 DNA is TGCGCCAGCAGTCAAGGACAGGGTGGGAATCAGCCCCAGCATTTT.

The rearrangement uses TRBV19 and TRBJ2-1; 8 nucleotides line up with TRBD2. CDR1 and CDR2 from the germline V gene are LNHDA and SQIVND (reference sequence). Unmatched junction bases numbered 5, after V lost 0 bases and J lost 1 base. The CDR3 runs to 17 residues. The CDR3 nucleotides read TGTGCCAGTAGTATAGATCGACTAGCGAGGTCCTACAATGAGCAGTTCTTC. As protein: CASSIDRLARSYNEQFF.

The V call is TRBV19, the J call TRBJ2-5; TRBD1 agrees at 10 bases. CDR3 size: 13 residues. The junction had 2 bases not matched to a gene; V was cut back by 6 bases and J by 4 bases. CDR1 is LNHDA, CDR2 SQIVND, per germline (reference sequence). The CDR3 DNA follows: TGTGCCAGTAGGCGGACAGGGGGAGAGACCCAGTACTTC. This codes for CASRRTGGETQYF.

V gene TRBV7-6 combines with J gene TRBJ2-3; D uncertain. The V gene lost 8 bases and the J gene lost 6 bases, with 18 bases spanning the gap. Germline CDR1 reads SGHVS; CDR2 reads FNYEAQ. This CDR3 contains 14 residues. CDR3 residues: CASAFGARFDTQYF. CDR3 nucleotide sequence: TGTGCCAGCGCTTTTGGAGCCCGGTTTGATACGCAGTATTTT.

The chain recombines TRBV19 with TRBJ2-5, with 7 nucleotides matching TRBD2. Germline CDR1 is LNHDA and CDR2 is SQIVND (reference sequence). J gave up 5 bases and V 5 bases, and 8 bases lay outside the gene matches. This CDR3 contains 14 residues. CDR3 loop: CASSRRTSIETQYF. The CDR3 DNA is TGTGCCAGTAGTCGTCGGACTAGTATCGAGACCCAGTACTTC.

The J gene is TRBJ2-2, the V gene TRBV9; no clear D gene. Trimming removed 3 bases from V and 8 bases from J, with 11 bases in between. CDR1 and CDR2 from the germline V gene are SGDLS and YYNGEE. The CDR3 runs to 13 residues. The CDR3 loop is CASSATLGGELFF. The CDR3 coding sequence is TGTGCCAGCAGCGCCACCTTAGGGGGGGAGCTGTTTTTT.

The rearrangement links TRBV30 to TRBJ2-2; 9 nucleotides agree with TRBD2. This CDR3 region has 15 residues. The germline V gene encodes CDR1 GTSNPN and CDR2 SVGIG (reference sequence). Trimming removed 3 bases from V and 1 base from J; junction bases left unmatched: 3. In nucleotides, the CDR3 is TGTGCCTGGAGGAAGACTAGCGGGAACACCGGGGAGCTGTTTTTT. Residues: CAWRKTSGNTGELFF.